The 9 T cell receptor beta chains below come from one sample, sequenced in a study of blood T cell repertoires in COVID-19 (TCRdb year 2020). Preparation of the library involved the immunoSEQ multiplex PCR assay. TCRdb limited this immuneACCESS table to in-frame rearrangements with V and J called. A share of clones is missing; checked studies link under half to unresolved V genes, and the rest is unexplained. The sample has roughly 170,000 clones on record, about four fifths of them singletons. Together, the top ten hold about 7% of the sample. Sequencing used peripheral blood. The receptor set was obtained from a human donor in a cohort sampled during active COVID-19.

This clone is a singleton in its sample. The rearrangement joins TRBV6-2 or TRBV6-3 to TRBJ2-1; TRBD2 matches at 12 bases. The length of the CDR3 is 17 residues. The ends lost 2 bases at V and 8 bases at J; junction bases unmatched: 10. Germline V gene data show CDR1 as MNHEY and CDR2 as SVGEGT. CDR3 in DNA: TGTGCCAGCAGTTACGATCTAGCGGGGGGGCAACCAGATGAGCAGTTCTTC. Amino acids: CASSYDLAGGQPDEQFF.

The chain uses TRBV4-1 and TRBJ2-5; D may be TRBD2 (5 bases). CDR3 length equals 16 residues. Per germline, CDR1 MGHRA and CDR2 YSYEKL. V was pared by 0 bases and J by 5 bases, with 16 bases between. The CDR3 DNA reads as TGCGCCAGCAGCCAAGAGGAGGATGGGGTTCCGGAGACCCAGTACTTC. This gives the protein CASSQEEDGVPETQYF.

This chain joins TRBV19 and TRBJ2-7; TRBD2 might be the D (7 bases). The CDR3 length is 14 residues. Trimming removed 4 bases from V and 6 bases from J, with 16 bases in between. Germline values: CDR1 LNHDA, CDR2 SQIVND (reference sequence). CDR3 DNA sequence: TGTGCCAGTAGTACAGACAGGCGCGGGAGCGAGCAGTACTTC. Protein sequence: CASSTDRRGSEQYF.

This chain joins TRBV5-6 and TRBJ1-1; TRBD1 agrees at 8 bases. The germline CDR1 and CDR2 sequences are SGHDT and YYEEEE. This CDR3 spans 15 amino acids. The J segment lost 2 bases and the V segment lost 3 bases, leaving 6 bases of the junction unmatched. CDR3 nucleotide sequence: TGTGCCAGCAGCTCCATGGACAGGGCAAACACTGAAGCTTTCTTT. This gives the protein CASSSMDRANTEAFF.

The CDR3 nucleotides are TGTGCCAGCTCCGGGACAGACTCCTACGAGCAGTACTTC. Translating gives CASSGTDSYEQYF. The chain combines TRBV18 with TRBJ2-7; 7 positions match TRBD1. The CDR3 has 13 residues. The germline gives CDR1 KGHSH, CDR2 LQKENI. J was trimmed by 0 bases and V by 6 bases; bases with no gene match: 2. The full variable domain, with the rest looked up from reference TRBV18 and TRBJ2-7, is NAGVMQNPRHLVRRRGQEARLRCSPMKGHSHVYWYRQLPEEGLKFMVYLQKENIIDESGMPKERFSAEFPKEGPSILRIQQVVRGDSAAYFCASSGTDSYEQYFGPGTRLTVT.

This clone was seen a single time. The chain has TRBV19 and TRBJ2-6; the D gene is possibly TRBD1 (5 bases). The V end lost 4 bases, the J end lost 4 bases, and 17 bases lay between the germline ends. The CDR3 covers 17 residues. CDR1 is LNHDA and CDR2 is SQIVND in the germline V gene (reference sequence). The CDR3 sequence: CASSTQVTTAGANVLTF. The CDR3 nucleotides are TGTGCCAGTAGTACACAGGTGACCACAGCCGGGGCCAACGTCCTGACTTTC.

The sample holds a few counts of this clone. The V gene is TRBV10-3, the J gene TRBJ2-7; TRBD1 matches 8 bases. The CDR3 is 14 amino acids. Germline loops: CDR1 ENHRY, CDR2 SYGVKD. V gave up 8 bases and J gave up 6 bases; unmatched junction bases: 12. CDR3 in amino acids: CAIDTETGGGEQYF. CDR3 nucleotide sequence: TGTGCCATCGACACGGAAACAGGGGGAGGCGAGCAGTACTTC.

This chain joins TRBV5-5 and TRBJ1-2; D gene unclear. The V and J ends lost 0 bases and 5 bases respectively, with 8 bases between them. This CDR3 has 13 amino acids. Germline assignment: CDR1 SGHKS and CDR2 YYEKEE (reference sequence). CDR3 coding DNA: TGTGCCAGCAGCTTGGGAGGAGGTTATGGCTACACCTTC. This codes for CASSLGGGYGYTF.

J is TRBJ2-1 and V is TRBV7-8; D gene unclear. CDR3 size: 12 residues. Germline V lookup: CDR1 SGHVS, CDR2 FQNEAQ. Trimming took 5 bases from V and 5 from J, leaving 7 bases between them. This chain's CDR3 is CASSINNNEQFF. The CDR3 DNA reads TGTGCCAGCAGCATAAATAACAATGAGCAGTTCTTC.